This paragraph covers one T cell receptor (beta chain) sequence. Antigen: not known. This sample stems from a study of metastatic and nonmetastatic thyroid tumors. At the level of the study: Peripheral blood and tumor or nodule samples from malignant and benign thyroid patients were compared. The study's findings and limits: According to reports, the diversity of TCR beta was significantly higher in malignant thyroid tumors than in benign nodules, and this held in both blood and tumor samples.

The CDR3 runs 14 residues. Germline CDR1 and CDR2: MNHNS and SASEGT. V was clipped by 7 bases and J by 5 bases, with 18 bases between them. Through MiXCR, TCRdb re-clonotyped the PCR reads. The sample records approximately 7,000 clones, approximately 40% being singletons. No treatment of any kind had been given to any patient before thyroid surgery. The sequenced material came from tumor tissue. This chain uses TRBV6-1 with TRBJ2-7, with a tentative D call TRBD2 (5 bases). This receptor was identified in a female donor with papillary thyroid cancer or a benign thyroid nodule (not recorded which). Some clones in this sample may be carry-over from other donors' samples. The CDR3: CASNLGEGYHEQYF. In DNA, the CDR3 is TGTGCCAGCAACCTGGGAGAGGGTTACCACGAGCAGTACTTC.